Listed here is a single T cell receptor (beta chain). Antigen: not known. The data were taken from a study of T cells in Graves' hyperthyroidism and ophthalmopathy. Researchers amplified the TCR beta CDR3 regions from RNA transcripts. HTBI primers were employed in a first-round RT-PCR of the TCR CDR3. TCRdb fed the multiplex PCR reads into MiXCR, producing one record per CDR3 protein. The sample lists about 350,000 distinct CDR3 sequences, 11% to 15% seen once, with 20% to 25% in the top ten. The CDR3 contains 16 residues. CDR1 and CDR2 from the germline V gene are KGHSH and LQKENI. Trimming at V came to 0 bases and at J to 7 bases, leaving 1 base not matched to a gene. PBMCs were derived from about 10 ml fresh peripheral blood. Study results and limitations: Ophthalmopathy was model-predicted a median about 6.9 months pre-onset.

The specimen was blood. The TCR was taken from a woman between 25 and 40 years old with Graves' hyperthyroidism. V is TRBV18 and J is TRBJ1-6; TRBD1 matches 12 bases. The chain's CDR3 is CASSPPGQGANSPLHF. The CDR3 DNA sequence: TGTGCCAGCTCACCACCGGGACAGGGGGCCAATTCACCCCTCCACTTT.